These 3 T cell receptor beta chains were sequenced from one sample in a study of T cell changes during pregnancy in multiple sclerosis. Repertoires were generated with immunoSEQ multiplex PCR, while TCRdb's copy carries only in-frame clones and drops some. The sample shows around 65,000 clones, over 85% of them seen only once. The sample here was peripheral blood, taken in the first trimester of pregnancy. The receptor set was obtained from a female donor in good health, enrolled as a control in a pregnancy study.

This clone was picked up a small number of times. Within the sample, other DNA sequences also encode this same CDR3. The gene calls are TRBV27 and TRBJ2-6; 9 bases are shared with TRBD2. The CDR3 is made up of 16 amino acids. Germline assignment: CDR1 MNHEY and CDR2 SMNVEV (reference sequence). V shed 5 bases and J 1 base; nucleotides not matched to a gene: 3. In DNA form, the CDR3 reads TGTGCCAGCAGTAGCGGGAGGTTGTCTGGGGCCAACGTCCTGACTTTC. Amino acids: CASSSGRLSGANVLTF.

V gene TRBV13 combines with J gene TRBJ1-2, with 7 bases that match TRBD1. Germline loops: CDR1 PRHDT, CDR2 FYEKMQ (reference sequence). With V trimmed by 2 bases and J by 7 bases, 1 base remained unmatched. The CDR3 has 12 amino acids. The DNA of the CDR3 is TGTGCCAGCAGCTTACAGGGGGGTGGCTACACCTTC. Translating gives CASSLQGGGYTF.

The gene calls are TRBV6-1 and TRBJ2-5, with TRBD1 matching over 11 bases. This CDR3 comprises 14 residues. Germline V gene sequence: CDR1 MNHNS, CDR2 SASEGT. The V gene end was trimmed by 6 bases and the J gene end by 4 bases; junction bases not matched to a gene: 4. The CDR3 here is CASRDGQGAETQYF. The CDR3 nucleotides are TGTGCCAGCAGGGATGGACAGGGGGCAGAGACCCAGTACTTC.